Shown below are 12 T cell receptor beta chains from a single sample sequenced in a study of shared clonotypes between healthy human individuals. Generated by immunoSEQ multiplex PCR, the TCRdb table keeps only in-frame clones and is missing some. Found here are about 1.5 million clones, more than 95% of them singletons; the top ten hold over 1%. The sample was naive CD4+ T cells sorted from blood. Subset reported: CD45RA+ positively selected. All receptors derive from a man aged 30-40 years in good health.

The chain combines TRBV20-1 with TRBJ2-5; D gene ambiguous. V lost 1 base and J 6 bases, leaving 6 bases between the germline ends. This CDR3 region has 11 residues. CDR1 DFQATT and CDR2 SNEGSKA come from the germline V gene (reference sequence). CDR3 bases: TGCAGTGCTAGAGGTACGAAGACCCAGTACTTC. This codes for CSARGTKTQYF.

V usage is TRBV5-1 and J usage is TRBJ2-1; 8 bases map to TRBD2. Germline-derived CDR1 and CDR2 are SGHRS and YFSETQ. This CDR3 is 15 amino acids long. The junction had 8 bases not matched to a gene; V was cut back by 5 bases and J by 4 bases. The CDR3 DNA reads TGCGCCAGCAGAATTAGCGGGATTGAATACAATGAGCAGTTCTTC. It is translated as CASRISGIEYNEQFF.

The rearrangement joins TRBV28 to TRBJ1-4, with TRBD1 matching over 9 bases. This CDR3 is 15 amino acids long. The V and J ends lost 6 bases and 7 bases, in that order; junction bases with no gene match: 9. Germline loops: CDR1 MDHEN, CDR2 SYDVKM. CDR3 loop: CASSLTGGAGEKLFF. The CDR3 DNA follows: TGTGCCAGCAGCCTTACAGGGGGCGCCGGTGAAAAACTGTTTTTT.

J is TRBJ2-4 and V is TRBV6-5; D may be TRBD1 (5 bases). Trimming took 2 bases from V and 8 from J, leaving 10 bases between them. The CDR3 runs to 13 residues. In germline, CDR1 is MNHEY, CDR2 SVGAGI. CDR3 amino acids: CASSYRGRDIQYF. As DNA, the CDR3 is TGTGCCAGCAGTTACAGGGGCAGGGACATTCAGTACTTC.

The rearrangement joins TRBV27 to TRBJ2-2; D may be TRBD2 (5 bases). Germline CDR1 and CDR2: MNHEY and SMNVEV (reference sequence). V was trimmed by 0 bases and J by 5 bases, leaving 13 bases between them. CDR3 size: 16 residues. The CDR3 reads CASSLSRVRGTGELFF. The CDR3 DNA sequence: TGTGCCAGCAGTTTATCTAGGGTTCGGGGAACCGGGGAGCTGTTTTTT.

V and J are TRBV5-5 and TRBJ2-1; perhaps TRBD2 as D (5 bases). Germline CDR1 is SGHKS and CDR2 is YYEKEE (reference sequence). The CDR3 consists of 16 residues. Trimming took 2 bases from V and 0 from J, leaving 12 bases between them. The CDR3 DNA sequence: TGTGCCAGCAGCTTTCAGCGGCTCCTCTCCTACAATGAGCAGTTCTTC. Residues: CASSFQRLLSYNEQFF.

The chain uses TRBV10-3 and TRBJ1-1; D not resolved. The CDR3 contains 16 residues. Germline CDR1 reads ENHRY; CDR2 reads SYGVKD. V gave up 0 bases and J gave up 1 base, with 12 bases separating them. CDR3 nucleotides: TGTGCCATCAGTGAGTCGGGTGGCAGTTCGAACACTGAAGCTTTCTTT. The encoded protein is CAISESGGSSNTEAFF.

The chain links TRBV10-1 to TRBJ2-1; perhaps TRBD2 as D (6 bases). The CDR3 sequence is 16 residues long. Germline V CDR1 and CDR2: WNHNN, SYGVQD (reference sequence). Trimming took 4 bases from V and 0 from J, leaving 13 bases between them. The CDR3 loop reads CASSGAGGDSYNEQFF. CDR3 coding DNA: TGCGCCAGCAGTGGGGCAGGAGGGGACTCCTACAATGAGCAGTTCTTC.

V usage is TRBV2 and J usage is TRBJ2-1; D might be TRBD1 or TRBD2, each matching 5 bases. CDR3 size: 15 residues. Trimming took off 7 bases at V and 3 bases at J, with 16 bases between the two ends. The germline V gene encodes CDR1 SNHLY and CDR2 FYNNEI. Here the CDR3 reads CASTKGDVVYNEQFF. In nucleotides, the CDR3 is TGTGCCAGCACTAAAGGGGACGTCGTCTACAATGAGCAGTTCTTC.

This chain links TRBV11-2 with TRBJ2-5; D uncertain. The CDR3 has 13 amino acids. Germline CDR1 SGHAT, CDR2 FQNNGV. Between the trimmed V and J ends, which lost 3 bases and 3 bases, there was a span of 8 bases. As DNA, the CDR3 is TGTGCCAGCAGCTTCCATCCGGAAGAGACCCAGTACTTC. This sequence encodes CASSFHPEETQYF.

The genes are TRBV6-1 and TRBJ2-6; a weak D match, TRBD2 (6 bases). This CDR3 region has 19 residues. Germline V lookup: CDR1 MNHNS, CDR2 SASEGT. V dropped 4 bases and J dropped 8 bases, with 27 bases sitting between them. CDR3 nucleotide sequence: TGTGCCAGCAGTGCCGTAGCGGCAGGGACCGCTTCGGTTACCAACGTCCTGACTTTC. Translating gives CASSAVAAGTASVTNVLTF.

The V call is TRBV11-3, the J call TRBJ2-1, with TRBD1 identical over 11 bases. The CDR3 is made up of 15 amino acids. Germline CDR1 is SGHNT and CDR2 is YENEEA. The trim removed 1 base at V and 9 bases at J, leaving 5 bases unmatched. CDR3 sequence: CASSLVGTGGLEQFF. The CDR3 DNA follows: TGTGCCAGCAGCTTAGTCGGGACAGGGGGTCTTGAGCAGTTCTTC.